The 13 T cell receptor beta chains below come from one sample, sequenced in a study of shared clonotypes between healthy human individuals. Only in-frame clones appear in the TCRdb table, and some are missing; sequencing was by immunoSEQ multiplex PCR. The sample consists of about a million clones, around 77% of them appearing once. The sample comprised memory CD4+ T cells from PBMCs. Sample subset: CD45RA-negative fraction. Receptor source: a young man in good health. Some clones in this sample may be carry-over from other donors' samples.

This chain uses TRBV27 with TRBJ2-7, with D unresolved. The CDR3 contains 12 residues. The V end lost 7 bases, the J end lost 5 bases, and 12 bases lay between the germline ends. CDR1 is MNHEY, CDR2 SMNVEV, per germline (reference sequence). In DNA form, the CDR3 reads TGTGCCAGCAACAATAGGGCCCACGAGCAGTACTTC. Its translation: CASNNRAHEQYF.

The sample holds a few counts of this clone. The genes are TRBV7-9 and TRBJ1-2, with 10 bases identical to TRBD1. The CDR3 extends over 14 amino acids. The germline V gene encodes CDR1 SEHNR and CDR2 FQNEAQ (reference sequence). V was clipped by 4 bases and J by 5 bases; unmatched bases: 4. The CDR3 region has the DNA TGTGCCAGCAGCTCAGGACAGGGGGGATATGGCTACACCTTC. Amino acids: CASSSGQGGYGYTF.

The rearrangement uses TRBV7-2 and TRBJ2-1; 9 bases match TRBD2. V was pared by 7 bases and J by 7 bases, with 17 bases of the junction left unmatched. Germline V gene lookup returns CDR1 SGHTA and CDR2 FQGNSA. This CDR3 region has 17 residues. DNA of the CDR3: TGTGCCAGCATCCTAGGGGGTAGCGGGAGATTGGGGAATGAGCAGTTCTTC. It is translated as CASILGGSGRLGNEQFF.

With respect to this clone: This CDR3 is also generated by other DNA sequences in the sample. The gene calls are TRBV7-8 and TRBJ1-1; TRBD1 aligns across 9 bases. Germline lookup yields CDR1 SGHVS and CDR2 FQNEAQ. The CDR3 runs 14 residues. V dropped 2 bases and J dropped 3; count of bases not matched to a gene: 1. The CDR3 bases are TGTGCCAGCAGCTTACGGGACAGGGACACTGAAGCTTTCTTT. Amino acid sequence: CASSLRDRDTEAFF.

The rearrangement joins TRBV7-2 to TRBJ2-2; 7 positions match TRBD2. Germline loops: CDR1 SGHTA, CDR2 FQGNSA. CDR3 size: 16 residues. Unmatched junction bases numbered 7, after V lost 1 base and J lost 5 bases. CDR3 region: CASSLGAGVKTGELFF. The CDR3 bases are TGTGCCAGCAGCTTAGGGGCGGGAGTGAAGACCGGGGAGCTGTTTTTT.

This rearrangement joins TRBV4-3 to TRBJ2-7; the D is unclear. CDR1 is LGHNA and CDR2 is YSLEER in the germline V gene. CDR3 size: 13 residues. Trimming took off 1 base at V and 4 bases at J, with 8 bases between the two ends. The DNA of the CDR3 is TGCGCCAGCAGCCAAGCCATTTTTTACGAGCAGTACTTC. As protein: CASSQAIFYEQYF.

The J gene is TRBJ1-5, the V gene TRBV28; D not resolved. The CDR3 length is 12 residues. Looked up from germline, CDR1 is MDHEN and CDR2 is SYDVKM. Trimming stripped 5 bases from V and 4 bases from J, with 6 bases between. The CDR3 loop is CASSRPNQPQHF. CDR3 DNA sequence: TGTGCCAGCAGTCGCCCTAATCAGCCCCAGCATTTT.

The CDR3 nucleotides are TGTGCCAGCAGCTTCGGGGACAGGCCCGCGTTGCAGCAGTACTTC. The encoded protein is CASSFGDRPALQQYF. The rearrangement links TRBV7-2 to TRBJ2-7; 8 nucleotides line up with TRBD1. After removal of 3 bases from V and 8 bases from J, the junction contained 12 bases not matched to a gene. The V gene's germline CDR1 is SGHTA and CDR2 FQGNSA. This CDR3 contains 15 residues.

The chain carries TRBV19 and TRBJ2-1; 13 bases line up with TRBD2. The CDR3 has 19 amino acids. Germline loops: CDR1 LNHDA, CDR2 SQIVND (reference sequence). Trimming removed 4 bases from V and 7 bases from J; junction bases left unmatched: 16. For the CDR3, the DNA is TGTGCCAGTAGTACCTTACTAGCGGGAGGGCCAGCGTCGAGAAATGAGCAGTTCTTC. Its translation: CASSTLLAGGPASRNEQFF. Full variable domain (missing parts from reference TRBV19 and TRBJ2-1): DGGITQSPKYLFRKEGQNVTLSCEQNLNHDAMYWYRQDPGQGLRLIYYSQIVNDFQKGDIAEGYSVSREKKESFPLTVTSAQKNPTAFYLCASSTLLAGGPASRNEQFFGPGTRLTVL.

This clone has just a few counts. This sample includes further DNA sequences coding for the same CDR3. J is TRBJ1-5 and V is TRBV19; unclear D gene. The CDR3 loop spans 14 amino acids. The V end lost 3 bases, the J end lost 1 base, and 7 bases lay between the germline ends. Germline values: CDR1 LNHDA, CDR2 SQIVND (reference sequence). DNA for the CDR3: TGTGCCAGTAGTATTTACGGGAGCAATCAGCCCCAGCATTTT. Translating it yields CASSIYGSNQPQHF.

This rearrangement joins TRBV15 to TRBJ2-7, with D unresolved. V lost 0 bases to trimming and J lost 3 bases, with 12 bases between them. CDR1 is LNHNV, CDR2 YYDKDF, per germline (reference sequence). The length of the CDR3 is 15 residues. The chain's CDR3 is CATSREGFSNYEQYF. The CDR3 DNA reads TGTGCCACCAGCAGAGAAGGCTTCTCCAACTACGAGCAGTACTTC.

As regards this clone: Other DNA sequences from this sample encode an identical CDR3 as well. V and J are TRBV5-1 and TRBJ2-1; perhaps TRBD2 as D (5 bases). This CDR3 region has 15 residues. Germline assignment: CDR1 SGHRS and CDR2 YFSETQ. Trimming removed 4 bases at V and 0 bases at J, with 11 bases between. CDR3 coding DNA: TGCGCCAGCAGCCCCACGGGAAGCTCCTACAATGAGCAGTTCTTC. This translates into CASSPTGSSYNEQFF. Filled out from reference TRBV5-1 and TRBJ2-1, the complete variable domain reads KAGVTQTPRYLIKTRGQQVTLSCSPISGHRSVSWYQQTPGQGLQFLFEYFSETQRNKGNFPGRFSGRQFSNSRSEMNVSTLELGDSALYLCASSPTGSSYNEQFFGPGTRLTVL.

This chain joins TRBV6-4 and TRBJ1-1; D unclear. Trimming cost V 4 bases and J 4 bases, with 16 bases left between them. The CDR3 covers 15 residues. The germline gives CDR1 MRHNA, CDR2 SNTAGT. The CDR3 DNA reads TGTGCCAGCAGTGCGTTAGCCGGAGCACGCACTGAAGCTTTCTTT. Its translation: CASSALAGARTEAFF.